This TCR beta chain is drawn from a study of cytomegalovirus exposure and HLA in healthy donors. Study-level findings and limits: Reported results showed that the classifier diagnosed cytomegalovirus status with high specificity and sensitivity. For TCR beta chains, V- and J-gene trimming was later linked to a missense DCLRE1C variant.

60 Vbeta and 13 Jbeta primers were used in PCR. TCRdb keeps only in-frame clones here, not all; method: immunoSEQ multiplex PCR. The sample includes approximately 150,000 clones, 80% seen only once; the top ten take 6.5% to 8.5%. The ends were cut back, 6 bases at V and 0 bases at J, with 15 bases in the middle. The V gene's germline CDR1 is SQVTM and CDR2 ANQGSEA. The CDR3 is 15 residues long. As concerns this clone: Its antigen is still unknown.

Samples came from healthy bone marrow donors. Material: PBMCs. This rearrangement joins TRBV29-1 to TRBJ1-5, with D uncertain. The sequence derives from a man younger than 40 in good health and CMV-seropositive. The CDR3 spells CSVNGVGSSNQPQHF. The CDR3 DNA reads as TGCAGCGTCAATGGGGTCGGGAGTAGCAATCAGCCCCAGCATTTT.